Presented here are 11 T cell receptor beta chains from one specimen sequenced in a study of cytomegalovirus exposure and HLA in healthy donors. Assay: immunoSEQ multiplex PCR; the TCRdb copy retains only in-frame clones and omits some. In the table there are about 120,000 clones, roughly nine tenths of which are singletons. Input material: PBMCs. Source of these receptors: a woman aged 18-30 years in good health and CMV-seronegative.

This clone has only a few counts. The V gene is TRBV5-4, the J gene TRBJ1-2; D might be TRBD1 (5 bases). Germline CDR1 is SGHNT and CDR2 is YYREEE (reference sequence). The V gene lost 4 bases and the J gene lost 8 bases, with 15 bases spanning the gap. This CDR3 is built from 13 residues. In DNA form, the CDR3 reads TGTGCCAGCAGCGAACAGGTACTCCGGGGCTACACCTTC. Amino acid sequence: CASSEQVLRGYTF. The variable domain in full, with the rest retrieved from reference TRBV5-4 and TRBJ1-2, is ETGVTQSPTHLIKTRGQQVTLRCSSQSGHNTVSWYQQALGQGPQFIFQYYREEENGRGNFPPRFSGLQFPNYSSELNVNALELDDSALYLCASSEQVLRGYTFGSGTRLTVV.

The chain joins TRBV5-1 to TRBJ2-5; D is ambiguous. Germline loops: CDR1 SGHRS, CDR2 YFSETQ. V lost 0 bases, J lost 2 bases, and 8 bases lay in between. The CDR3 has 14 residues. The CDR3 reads CASSLASNQETQYF. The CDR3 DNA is TGCGCCAGCAGCTTGGCCAGTAATCAAGAGACCCAGTACTTC.

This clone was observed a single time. CDR3 sequence (DNA): TGCAGCGTTGAAGGGCGGAACTCTGGAAACACCATATATTTT. Its translation is CSVEGRNSGNTIYF. This chain connects TRBV29-1 to TRBJ1-3; D ambiguous. Trimming pared 1 base from V and 0 bases from J, leaving 7 bases between. This CDR3 has 14 residues. Looked up from germline, CDR1 is SQVTM and CDR2 is ANQGSEA. The full variable domain, with the rest looked up from reference TRBV29-1 and TRBJ1-3, is SAVISQKPSRDICQRGTSLTIQCQVDSQVTMMFWYRQQPGQSLTLIATANQGSEATYESGFVIDKFPISRPNLTFSTLTVSNMSPEDSSIYLCSVEGRNSGNTIYFGEGSWLTVV.

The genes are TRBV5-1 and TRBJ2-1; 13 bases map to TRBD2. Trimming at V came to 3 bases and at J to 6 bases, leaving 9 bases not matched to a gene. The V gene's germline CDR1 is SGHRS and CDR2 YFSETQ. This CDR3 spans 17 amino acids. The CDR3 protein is CASSSSEGLAGTNEQFF. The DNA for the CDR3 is TGCGCCAGCAGCTCGAGTGAGGGACTAGCGGGAACCAATGAGCAGTTCTTC.

CDR3 nucleotides: TGTGCCAGCAGCCCGGGGTTGGGGGCCACTGAAGCTTTCTTT. It yields the protein CASSPGLGATEAFF. The chain carries TRBV7-3 and TRBJ1-1; D is perhaps TRBD1 (6 bases). CDR3 length: 14 amino acids. Trimming took off 5 bases at V and 4 bases at J, with 14 bases between the two ends. CDR1 and CDR2 from the germline V gene are SGHTA and FQGTGA.

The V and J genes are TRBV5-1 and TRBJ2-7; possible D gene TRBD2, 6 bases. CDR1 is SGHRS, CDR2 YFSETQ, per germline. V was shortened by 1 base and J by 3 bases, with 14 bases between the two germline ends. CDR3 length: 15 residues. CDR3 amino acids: CASSLSTGSRYEQYF. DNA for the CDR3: TGCGCCAGCAGCTTGTCGACCGGGAGCCGCTACGAGCAGTACTTC.

In DNA form, the CDR3 reads TGTGCCAGCAGTTTAAAGGGGTTCTACACTGAAGCTTTCTTT. This encodes CASSLKGFYTEAFF. V is TRBV27 and J is TRBJ1-1, with TRBD1 as a possible D gene (5 bases). V shed 2 bases and J shed 3 bases, with 10 bases lying between them. The CDR3 loop spans 14 amino acids. Germline values: CDR1 MNHEY, CDR2 SMNVEV (reference sequence).

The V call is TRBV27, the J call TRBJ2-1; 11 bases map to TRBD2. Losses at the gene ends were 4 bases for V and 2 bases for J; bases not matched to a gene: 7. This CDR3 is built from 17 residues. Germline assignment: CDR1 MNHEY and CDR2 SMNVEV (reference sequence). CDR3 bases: TGTGCCAGCAGTTCCTCAATTAGCGGGAGGGCCTACAATGAGCAGTTCTTC. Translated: CASSSSISGRAYNEQFF.

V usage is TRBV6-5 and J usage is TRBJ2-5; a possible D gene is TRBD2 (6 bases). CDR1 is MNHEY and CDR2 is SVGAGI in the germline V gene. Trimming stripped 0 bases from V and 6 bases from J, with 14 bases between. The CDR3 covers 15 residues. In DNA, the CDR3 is TGTGCCAGCAGTTACTCCGGGACTGGTGATCAGACCCAGTACTTC. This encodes CASSYSGTGDQTQYF.

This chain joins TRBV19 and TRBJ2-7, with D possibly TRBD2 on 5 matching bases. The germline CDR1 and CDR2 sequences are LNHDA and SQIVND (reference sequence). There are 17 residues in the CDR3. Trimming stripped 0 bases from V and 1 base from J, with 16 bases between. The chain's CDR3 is CASSIDRGDTQSYEQYF. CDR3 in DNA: TGTGCCAGTAGTATAGATCGGGGAGACACCCAGTCCTACGAGCAGTACTTC.

The CDR3 loop is CASSWEGNEQFF. CDR3 DNA sequence: TGCGCCAGCAGCTGGGAGGGCAATGAGCAGTTCTTC. The chain employs TRBV5-1 and TRBJ2-1; 7 bases map to TRBD2. The CDR3 extends over 12 amino acids. V lost 3 bases, J lost 6 bases, and 0 bases stayed unmatched. Germline CDR1 is SGHRS and CDR2 is YFSETQ.